Each of the 22 T cell receptor beta chains below was sequenced from the same sample in a study of T cells in pancreatic ductal adenocarcinoma. Surgery without prior neoadjuvant therapy was the treatment of the selected pancreatic ductal adenocarcinoma patients. Repertoires were generated with immunoSEQ multiplex PCR, while TCRdb's copy carries only in-frame clones and drops some. Of approximately 16,000 clones in the sample, about 90% were seen once. The sample taken for sequencing was PBMCs. These receptors all stem from a human donor with pancreatic ductal adenocarcinoma.

The chain uses TRBV4-3 and TRBJ1-1, with D unresolved. Trimming cost V 0 bases and J 1 base, with 12 bases left between them. The CDR3 consists of 16 residues. Per germline, CDR1 LGHNA and CDR2 YSLEER. In DNA form, the CDR3 reads TGCGCCAGCAGCCAAGATCGCCAAGGATGGAACACTGAAGCTTTCTTT. Translating it yields CASSQDRQGWNTEAFF.

V usage is TRBV2 and J usage is TRBJ2-7; D is possibly TRBD1 (6 bases). Germline V gene sequence: CDR1 SNHLY, CDR2 FYNNEI. The CDR3 covers 18 residues. V was shortened by 9 bases and J by 1 base, with 28 bases between the two germline ends. DNA of the CDR3: TGTGCCAGTTCGAGGGGGATGGACCGCCGGGCTCGGTCCTACGAGCAGTACTTC. Translating it yields CASSRGMDRRARSYEQYF.

This clone was recorded only once. J is TRBJ1-2 and V is TRBV28, with D possibly matching TRBD1 (6 bases). Trimming removed 6 bases at V and 4 bases at J, with 18 bases between. CDR1 and CDR2 from the germline V gene are MDHEN and SYDVKM. The CDR3 length is 15 residues. The CDR3 DNA is TGTGCCAGCAGCTCCCCCGGGGGCCCGGGCTATGGCTACACCTTC. Protein product: CASSSPGGPGYGYTF.

The V gene is TRBV5-1, the J gene TRBJ2-7; D gene uncertain. Per germline, CDR1 SGHRS and CDR2 YFSETQ. V lost 5 bases, J lost 0 bases, and 9 bases lay in between. The CDR3 runs 13 residues. CDR3 protein: CASRNGYSYEQYF. In DNA, the CDR3 is TGCGCCAGCAGGAACGGTTACTCCTACGAGCAGTACTTC.

The chain is built from TRBV6-5 and TRBJ1-2; D remains ambiguous. This CDR3 comprises 13 residues. The ends were cut back, 0 bases at V and 8 bases at J, with 10 bases in the middle. CDR1 and CDR2 from the germline V gene are MNHEY and SVGAGI. The CDR3 bases are TGTGCCAGCAGTTACTCGATTCTCGGGGGCTACACCTTC. It is translated as CASSYSILGGYTF.

The rearrangement links TRBV5-1 to TRBJ1-6; 8 bases are a match to TRBD1. Germline lookup yields CDR1 SGHRS and CDR2 YFSETQ. This CDR3 comprises 16 residues. V shed 0 bases and J 7 bases; nucleotides not matched to a gene: 6. The CDR3 region is CASSLESDRENSPLHF. The CDR3 bases are TGCGCCAGCAGCTTGGAATCGGACAGGGAAAATTCACCCCTCCACTTT.

The CDR3 spells CASRGFSTDTQYF. The CDR3 DNA is TGTGCCAGCAGAGGGTTTAGCACAGATACGCAGTATTTT. The genes are TRBV6-5 and TRBJ2-3; D not certain. The germline gives CDR1 MNHEY, CDR2 SVGAGI. V lost 6 bases, J lost 0 bases, and 7 bases lay in between. This CDR3 contains 13 residues.

The genes are TRBV30 and TRBJ2-7; D might be TRBD1 (6 bases). Germline CDR1 and CDR2: GTSNPN and SVGIG (reference sequence). This CDR3 is built from 12 residues. The CDR3 here is CSLQGSSYEQYF. In DNA form, the CDR3 reads TGTTCGTTACAGGGTTCGTCCTACGAGCAGTACTTC.

The genes are TRBV2 and TRBJ1-6; tentatively, D is TRBD1 (5 bases). V was cut by 3 bases and J by 5 bases, with 11 bases left in between. The germline CDR1 and CDR2 sequences are SNHLY and FYNNEI. CDR3 length equals 15 residues. The CDR3 is CASSEGPKNNSPLHF. DNA for the CDR3: TGTGCCAGCAGTGAGGGGCCCAAGAATAATTCACCCCTCCACTTT.

This chain joins TRBV9 and TRBJ2-7; TRBD1 is a possible D gene (6 bases). CDR1 SGDLS and CDR2 YYNGEE come from the germline V gene. Trimming removed 4 bases from V and 0 bases from J, with 14 bases in between. The CDR3 spans 15 residues. This CDR3 is CASSPHRVSSYEQYF. CDR3 sequence (DNA): TGTGCCAGCAGCCCACACAGGGTTAGCTCCTACGAGCAGTACTTC. Using reference TRBV9 and TRBJ2-7 for the parts outside the CDR3, the full variable domain is DSGVTQTPKHLITATGQRVTLRCSPRSGDLSVYWYQQSLDQGLQFLIQYYNGEERAKGNILERFSAQQFPDLHSELNLSSLELGDSALYFCASSPHRVSSYEQYFGPGTRLTVT.

The rearrangement joins TRBV2 to TRBJ1-2; no clear D gene. The CDR3 totals 12 residues. Trimming left V 6 bases short and J 4 bases short, with 9 bases between. The germline gives CDR1 SNHLY, CDR2 FYNNEI. CDR3 residues: CASRADTYGYTF. Here the CDR3 DNA reads TGTGCCAGCAGGGCAGATACCTATGGCTACACCTTC.

V and J are TRBV5-4 and TRBJ2-7; 10 bases line up with TRBD2. V shed 6 bases, J shed 0 bases, and the junction held 9 bases outside the gene matches. Germline CDR1 SGHNT, CDR2 YYREEE (reference sequence). CDR3 length equals 16 residues. The CDR3 DNA reads TGTGCCAGCACCCTGAGTAGCGGGGGGAGCTCCTACGAGCAGTACTTC. It encodes CASTLSSGGSSYEQYF.

The chain recombines TRBV7-6 with TRBJ1-1; D call uncertain. The CDR3 totals 13 residues. Germline V lookup: CDR1 SGHVS, CDR2 FNYEAQ. Trimming shortened V by 1 base and J by 3 bases, and 6 bases separated the two germline ends. In nucleotides, the CDR3 is TGTGCCAGCAGCTTAGAGGAATACACTGAAGCTTTCTTT. This encodes CASSLEEYTEAFF.

This rearrangement joins TRBV6-5 to TRBJ2-1; 10 nucleotides match TRBD2. The CDR3 spans 15 residues. Germline V gene lookup returns CDR1 MNHEY and CDR2 SVGAGI. Trimming took 6 bases from V and 4 from J; bases not matched to a gene: 6. For the CDR3, the DNA is TGTGCCAGCAGATCCAGCGGGGGGGTATACAATGAGCAGTTCTTC. This translates into CASRSSGGVYNEQFF.

The chain carries TRBV14 and TRBJ1-4; 7 bases are shared with TRBD1. The CDR3 has 16 amino acids. Losses at the gene ends were 3 bases for V and 4 bases for J; bases not matched to a gene: 8. CDR1 and CDR2 from the germline V gene are SGHDN and FVKESK. The CDR3 nucleotides read TGTGCCAGCAGCCATCCCGTGGGACAGATTAATGAAAAACTGTTTTTT. Translated: CASSHPVGQINEKLFF.

J is TRBJ1-2 and V is TRBV19, with TRBD1 as a possible D gene (5 bases). In germline, CDR1 is LNHDA, CDR2 SQIVND (reference sequence). Trimming stripped 8 bases from V and 4 bases from J, with 17 bases between. The CDR3 runs to 14 residues. CDR3: CASESTALRYGYTF. The CDR3 nucleotides are TGTGCCAGTGAGTCGACAGCGCTTCGCTATGGCTACACCTTC.

This chain joins TRBV4-3 and TRBJ2-3; D tentatively fits TRBD1 or TRBD2 (6 bases each). V gave up 3 bases and J gave up 5 bases, with 21 bases separating them. CDR1 is LGHNA and CDR2 is YSLEER in the germline V gene. The CDR3 totals 17 residues. The CDR3 is CASSQEHLGGQLDTQYF. DNA of the CDR3: TGCGCCAGCAGCCAGGAGCACCTTGGGGGGCAGCTAGATACGCAGTATTTT.

This clone has just one count. This chain links TRBV5-8 with TRBJ2-3; D possibly matches TRBD1 or TRBD2 (7 bases each). This CDR3 spans 16 amino acids. Per the germline V gene, CDR1 is SGHTS and CDR2 is YDEGEE. Deletions cut 3 bases from V and 5 bases from J, with 19 bases between. The CDR3 here is CASSYPTGRGGDTQYF. Written as DNA, the CDR3 is TGTGCCAGCAGCTATCCGACAGGGCGCGGGGGAGATACGCAGTATTTT.

The chain links TRBV7-2 to TRBJ1-6, with TRBD1 matching 11 bases. The germline gives CDR1 SGHTA, CDR2 FQGNSA. The V gene end was trimmed by 3 bases and the J gene end by 4 bases; junction bases not matched to a gene: 2. There are 16 residues in the CDR3. For the CDR3, the DNA is TGTGCCAGCAGCTTCGGGACAGGGGGATATAATTCACCCCTCCACTTT. Translating it yields CASSFGTGGYNSPLHF.

The V gene is TRBV10-3, the J gene TRBJ2-3, with 10 nucleotides matching TRBD2. This CDR3 is 17 amino acids long. V was pared by 0 bases and J by 2 bases, with 5 bases of the junction left unmatched. Germline loops: CDR1 ENHRY, CDR2 SYGVKD. The DNA of the CDR3 is TGTGCCATCAGTGAGTCGTGGCTAGCGGGGGACACAGATACGCAGTATTTT. Amino acids: CAISESWLAGDTDTQYF.

The genes are TRBV5-1 and TRBJ1-1; 9 nucleotides match TRBD1. The CDR3 spans 16 residues. Germline CDR1 SGHRS, CDR2 YFSETQ. The trim removed 2 bases at V and 2 bases at J, leaving 7 bases unmatched. In nucleotides, the CDR3 is TGCGCCAGCAGCTTCCGACAGGGGGGGACAAACACTGAAGCTTTCTTT. Translating it yields CASSFRQGGTNTEAFF.

The V call is TRBV5-6, the J call TRBJ1-6; 8 nucleotides match TRBD1. J was trimmed by 0 bases and V by 0 bases; bases with no gene match: 2. Germline V lookup: CDR1 SGHDT, CDR2 YYEEEE. The CDR3 covers 17 residues. The CDR3 sequence is CASSLGQGSSYNSPLHF. CDR3 DNA: TGTGCCAGCAGCTTGGGACAGGGGAGCTCCTATAATTCACCCCTCCACTTT.